Shown below are 14 T cell receptor beta chains from a single sample sequenced in a study of T cell responses to AZD1222 COVID-19 vaccine. The table came from immunoSEQ multiplex PCR; TCRdb's copy has only in-frame clones and leaves some out. The data hold under 170,000 clones, with 94% observed a single time. Sequencing was performed on peripheral blood, taken on day 0 of AZD1222 vaccination. These receptors were collected from an adult in good health.

V gene TRBV7-8 combines with J gene TRBJ2-3; D gene uncertain. The CDR3 is 11 residues long. Germline V gives CDR1 SGHVS, CDR2 FQNEAQ. V lost 5 bases to trimming and J lost 6 bases, with 6 bases between them. The CDR3 DNA reads TGTGCCAGCAGCGAGATGGATACGCAGTATTTT. This sequence encodes CASSEMDTQYF.

This chain links TRBV5-1 with TRBJ1-1; tentative D call: TRBD1 (6 bases). Germline V gene lookup returns CDR1 SGHRS and CDR2 YFSETQ. This CDR3 is built from 17 residues. The V end lost 4 bases, the J end lost 0 bases, and 19 bases lay between the germline ends. CDR3 DNA: TGCGCCAGCAGCCCAGACACTGGACAGAGCCTGAACACTGAAGCTTTCTTT. Translating gives CASSPDTGQSLNTEAFF.

The genes are TRBV7-6 and TRBJ2-2; tentatively, D is TRBD2 (6 bases). The CDR3 spans 16 residues. CDR1 is SGHVS, CDR2 FNYEAQ, per germline. Trimming removed 5 bases at V and 4 bases at J, with 17 bases between. The CDR3 region is CASSPRDPVLTGELFF. Written as DNA, the CDR3 is TGTGCCAGCAGCCCGCGGGACCCGGTCCTCACCGGGGAGCTGTTTTTT.

The chain is built from TRBV18 and TRBJ1-2; 7 bases match TRBD1. With 4 bases clipped from V and 3 bases from J, the junction kept 11 bases outside the gene matches. Germline CDR1 and CDR2: KGHSH and LQKENI. The CDR3 length is 16 residues. DNA of the CDR3: TGTGCCAGCTCACTCCGACAGGGACTAAGGGACTATGGCTACACCTTC. Translating it yields CASSLRQGLRDYGYTF.

The chain combines TRBV7-3 with TRBJ2-1; 9 positions match TRBD2. Germline V gene sequence: CDR1 SGHTA, CDR2 FQGTGA. The ends lost 2 bases at V and 8 bases at J; junction bases unmatched: 10. This CDR3 is built from 16 residues. The CDR3 sequence: CASSLGGLAGRDEQFF. The CDR3 DNA reads as TGTGCCAGCAGCTTAGGTGGCCTAGCGGGAAGGGATGAGCAGTTCTTC.

The chain joins TRBV27 to TRBJ1-1, with D perhaps TRBD1 (5 bases). V lost 3 bases and J lost 4, with 18 bases in between. Germline CDR1 MNHEY, CDR2 SMNVEV (reference sequence). The CDR3 is 16 residues long. This chain's CDR3 is CASSFAQGPLGTEAFF. Written as DNA, the CDR3 is TGTGCCAGCAGTTTCGCCCAGGGACCTCTCGGCACTGAAGCTTTCTTT.

The chain links TRBV19 to TRBJ2-5; tentatively, D is TRBD2 (6 bases). V gave up 4 bases and J gave up 0 bases, with 9 bases separating them. Germline V lookup: CDR1 LNHDA, CDR2 SQIVND (reference sequence). The CDR3 is 14 amino acids. For the CDR3, the DNA is TGTGCCAGTAGTACTGGACTATACCAAGAGACCCAGTACTTC. Protein: CASSTGLYQETQYF.

The chain employs TRBV14 and TRBJ1-4, with 11 bases matching TRBD1. The CDR3 is 15 amino acids. V lost 4 bases to trimming and J lost 6 bases; unmatched junction nucleotides: 4. Per the germline V gene, CDR1 is SGHDN and CDR2 is FVKESK. DNA for the CDR3: TGTGCCAGCAGCCCGAGGACAGGGGGCTATGAAAAACTGTTTTTT. This encodes CASSPRTGGYEKLFF.

V and J are TRBV5-4 and TRBJ2-5; TRBD2 aligns across 7 bases. This CDR3 comprises 14 residues. The J segment lost 1 base and the V segment lost 5 bases, leaving 5 bases of the junction unmatched. Germline V gene sequence: CDR1 SGHNT, CDR2 YYREEE (reference sequence). DNA for the CDR3: TGTGCCAGCAGGTCGCGGGGGTCCCAAGAGACCCAGTACTTC. This sequence encodes CASRSRGSQETQYF.

The V call is TRBV7-9, the J call TRBJ1-2, with TRBD1 matching over 9 bases. Germline V gives CDR1 SEHNR, CDR2 FQNEAQ (reference sequence). The CDR3 extends over 14 amino acids. J gave up 6 bases and V 3 bases, and 5 bases lay outside the gene matches. CDR3: CASSLGTGGDGYTF. The DNA for the CDR3 is TGTGCCAGCAGCTTGGGTACAGGGGGCGATGGCTACACCTTC.

This chain uses TRBV6-1 with TRBJ1-2; D not resolved. The CDR3 runs to 11 residues. The germline gives CDR1 MNHNS, CDR2 SASEGT. Deletions cut 2 bases from V and 3 bases from J, with 1 base between. The DNA of the CDR3 is TGTGCCAGCAGTGAACACTATGGCTACACCTTC. This encodes CASSEHYGYTF.

The rearrangement joins TRBV4-2 to TRBJ1-1; D gene uncertain. Germline lookup yields CDR1 LGHNA and CDR2 YNFKEQ. Trimming took off 0 bases at V and 2 bases at J, with 13 bases between the two ends. CDR3 size: 16 residues. In nucleotides, the CDR3 is TGTGCCAGCAGCCAAGACCCCGGATACCCTAACACTGAAGCTTTCTTT. Translation gives CASSQDPGYPNTEAFF.

This chain uses TRBV27 with TRBJ1-1; D gene ambiguous. V lost 4 bases and J 2 bases, leaving 8 bases between the germline ends. This CDR3 comprises 13 residues. Per germline, CDR1 MNHEY and CDR2 SMNVEV (reference sequence). CDR3 DNA: TGTGCCAGCAGTTCGGCAGTCAACACTGAAGCTTTCTTT. Translated, it gives CASSSAVNTEAFF.

The J gene is TRBJ2-7, the V gene TRBV10-2, with D possibly being TRBD2 (5 bases). V was cut by 6 bases and J by 0 bases, with 9 bases left in between. Germline assignment: CDR1 WSHSY and CDR2 SAAADI. CDR3 size: 13 residues. Written as DNA, the CDR3 is TGCGCCAGCAGATCGGGGATCTCCTACGAGCAGTACGTC. Its translation: CASRSGISYEQYV.